This T cell receptor beta chain was captured in a study of shared clonotypes between healthy human individuals. Points from the study as a whole: Sorted-subset samples were not fully sequenced, rarefaction indicated.

Details on this clone: The target antigen is unknown.

Donors had no recently reported acute infections or vaccinations and were HIV-negative. The donor cohort consisted entirely of Caucasian adults residing in Nashville, Tennessee. CDR3 size: 11 residues. Trimming removed 6 bases from V and 7 bases from J, with 7 bases in between. Per the germline V gene, CDR1 is MNHNY and CDR2 is SVGAGI (reference sequence). Here immunoSEQ multiplex PCR was the method, and the copy in TCRdb shows in-frame clones only, minus some. The sample lists 800,000 to 1,200,000 clones; around 78% were seen once. The chain is built from TRBV6-6 and TRBJ1-5; no clear D. The clonotype was recovered from a man in his late teens or twenties in good health. Some clones in this sample may be carry-over from other donors' samples. The sequencing sample was made of memory CD4+ T cells from PBMCs. Subset reported: CD45RA-negative fraction. DNA for the CDR3: TGTGCCAGCAGGGGATCCCAGCCCCAGCATTTT. This gives the protein CASRGSQPQHF.